The 11 T cell receptor beta chains presented below share a single source sample, sequenced in a study of T cell responses to AZD1222 COVID-19 vaccine. Repertoires were generated with immunoSEQ multiplex PCR, while TCRdb's copy carries only in-frame clones and drops some. This sample has some 150,000 clones; roughly 80% occur once, and the top ten carry 3.5% to 5%. This specimen consisted of peripheral blood, obtained on day 0 of MenACWY control vaccination. These TCRs come from an adult in good health.

V is TRBV5-1 and J is TRBJ2-6, with a possible D match to TRBD1 (6 bases). There are 20 residues in the CDR3. Germline V gene data show CDR1 as SGHRS and CDR2 as YFSETQ. V was cut by 3 bases and J by 1 base, with 23 bases left in between. CDR3 loop: CASSSPDSLPLRSGANVLTF. The CDR3 region has the DNA TGCGCCAGCAGCTCCCCGGACAGCTTACCTCTTCGATCTGGGGCCAACGTCCTGACTTTC.

This sequence joins TRBV24-1 and TRBJ2-3; D perhaps matches TRBD1 (5 bases). CDR3 size: 12 residues. The germline CDR1 and CDR2 sequences are KGHDR and SFDVKD. V was trimmed by 4 bases and J by 8 bases, leaving 9 bases between them. DNA for the CDR3: TGTGCCACCAGTGACCTGGACACTACGCAGTATTTT. It is translated as CATSDLDTTQYF.

There are a few counts of this clone. The rearrangement uses TRBV2 and TRBJ1-3, with TRBD1 matching 7 bases. With 5 bases clipped from V and 0 bases from J, the junction kept 4 bases outside the gene matches. The CDR3 loop spans 15 amino acids. The germline V gene encodes CDR1 SNHLY and CDR2 FYNNEI. CDR3 coding DNA: TGTGCCAGCAGTTCGACAGGGAACTCTGGAAACACCATATATTTT. Translated, it gives CASSSTGNSGNTIYF.

The V call is TRBV6-2 or TRBV6-3, the J call TRBJ1-2, with 7 bases matching TRBD1. The CDR3 loop spans 13 amino acids. Germline CDR1 and CDR2: MNHEY and SVGEGT. The junction had 13 bases not matched to a gene; V was cut back by 4 bases and J by 14 bases. DNA of the CDR3: TGTGCCAGCAGTTCACCGATTCCGGGACAGAATACCTTC. It specifies CASSSPIPGQNTF.

The rearrangement uses TRBV10-3 and TRBJ2-7; D perhaps matches TRBD1 (5 bases). CDR3 length: 14 residues. Trimming pared 3 bases from V and 7 bases from J, leaving 16 bases between. Per germline, CDR1 ENHRY and CDR2 SYGVKD. The CDR3 sequence: CAISEGKGLDEQYV. Here the CDR3 DNA reads TGTGCCATCAGTGAAGGTAAGGGGCTTGATGAGCAGTACGTC.

The rearrangement uses TRBV15 and TRBJ1-6; D gene ambiguous. The CDR3 sequence is 13 residues long. CDR1 LNHNV and CDR2 YYDKDF come from the germline V gene (reference sequence). With 0 bases removed from V and 9 bases from J, the gap between germline ends came to 6 bases. As DNA, the CDR3 is TGTGCCACCAGCAGAGAGCTAATTTCACCCCTCCACTTT. Its translation: CATSRELISPLHF.

The chain couples TRBV10-2 to TRBJ1-1; D not certain. CDR1 and CDR2 from the germline V gene are WSHSY and SAAADI. With 5 bases removed from V and 4 bases from J, the gap between germline ends came to 20 bases. CDR3 length: 16 residues. CDR3 loop: CASSQRSQTGSTEAFF. CDR3 sequence (DNA): TGCGCCAGCAGTCAGAGAAGCCAAACCGGGAGCACTGAAGCTTTCTTT.

J is TRBJ2-5 and V is TRBV10-2, with D possibly being TRBD1 (5 bases). This CDR3 region has 13 residues. CDR1 and CDR2 from the germline V gene are WSHSY and SAAADI. V was pared by 6 bases and J by 0 bases, with 8 bases between. The CDR3 bases are TGCGCCAGCAGGACAGCCAACCAAGAGACCCAGTACTTC. The encoded protein is CASRTANQETQYF.

The chain links TRBV28 to TRBJ1-2; TRBD1 matches at 11 bases. J lost 7 bases, V lost 6 bases, and 4 bases had no gene match. The germline V gene encodes CDR1 MDHEN and CDR2 SYDVKM. The CDR3 is 13 amino acids. The CDR3 spells CASRIGQGAGYTF. The CDR3 DNA reads as TGTGCCAGCAGGATCGGACAGGGGGCTGGCTACACCTTC.

In DNA form, the CDR3 reads TGTGCCAGCAGTGACCGGACAGGGGGGACCCCCTACGAGCAGTACTTC. Its protein product is CASSDRTGGTPYEQYF. The chain couples TRBV6-1 to TRBJ2-7, with 10 nucleotides matching TRBD1. Trimming removed 3 bases from V and 2 bases from J; junction bases left unmatched: 7. This CDR3 contains 16 residues. The germline V gene has CDR1 MNHNS and CDR2 SASEGT.

The genes are TRBV28 and TRBJ2-7, with D hard to call. The germline CDR1 and CDR2 sequences are MDHEN and SYDVKM. There are 13 residues in the CDR3. Trimming removed 2 bases from V and 1 base from J, with 6 bases in between. This CDR3 reads CASSLGRSYEQYV. CDR3 DNA sequence: TGTGCCAGCAGTTTAGGCCGATCCTACGAGCAGTACGTC.